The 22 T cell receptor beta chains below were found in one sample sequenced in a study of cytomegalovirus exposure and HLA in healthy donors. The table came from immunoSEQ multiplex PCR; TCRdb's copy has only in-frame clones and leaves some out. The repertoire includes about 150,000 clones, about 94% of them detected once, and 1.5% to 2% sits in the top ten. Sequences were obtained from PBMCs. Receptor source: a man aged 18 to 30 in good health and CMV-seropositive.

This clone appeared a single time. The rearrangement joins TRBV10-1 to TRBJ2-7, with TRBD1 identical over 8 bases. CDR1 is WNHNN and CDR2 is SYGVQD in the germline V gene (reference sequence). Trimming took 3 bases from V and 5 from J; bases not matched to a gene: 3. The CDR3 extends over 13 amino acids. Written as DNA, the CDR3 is TGCGCCAGCAGTGAAACGACAGGGGACGAGCAGTACTTC. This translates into CASSETTGDEQYF.

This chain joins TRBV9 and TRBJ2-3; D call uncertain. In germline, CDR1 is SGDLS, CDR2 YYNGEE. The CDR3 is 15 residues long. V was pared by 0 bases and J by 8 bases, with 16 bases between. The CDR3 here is CASSVVSSPSGTQYF. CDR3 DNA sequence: TGTGCCAGCAGCGTAGTATCCTCCCCTTCAGGTACGCAGTATTTT. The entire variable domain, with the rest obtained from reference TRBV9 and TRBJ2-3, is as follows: DSGVTQTPKHLITATGQRVTLRCSPRSGDLSVYWYQQSLDQGLQFLIQYYNGEERAKGNILERFSAQQFPDLHSELNLSSLELGDSALYFCASSVVSSPSGTQYFGPGTRLTVL.

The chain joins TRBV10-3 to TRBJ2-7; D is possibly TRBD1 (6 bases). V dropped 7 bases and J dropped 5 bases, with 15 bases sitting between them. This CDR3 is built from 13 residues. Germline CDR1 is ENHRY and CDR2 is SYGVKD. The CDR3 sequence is CAINKGQGHEQYF. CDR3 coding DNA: TGTGCCATCAATAAGGGCCAGGGGCACGAGCAGTACTTC.

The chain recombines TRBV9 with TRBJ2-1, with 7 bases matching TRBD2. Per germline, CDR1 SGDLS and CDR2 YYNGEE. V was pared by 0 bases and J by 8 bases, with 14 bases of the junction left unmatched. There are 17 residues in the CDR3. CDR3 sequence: CASSVAGGGSIVYEQFF. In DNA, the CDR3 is TGTGCCAGCAGCGTAGCGGGAGGTGGCTCAATTGTATATGAGCAGTTCTTC.

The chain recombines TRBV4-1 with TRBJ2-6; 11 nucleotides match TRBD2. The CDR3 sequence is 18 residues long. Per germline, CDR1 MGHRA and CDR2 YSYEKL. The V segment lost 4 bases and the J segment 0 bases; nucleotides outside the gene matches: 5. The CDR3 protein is CASSPGLAAGSGANVLTF. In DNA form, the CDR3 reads TGCGCCAGCAGCCCGGGACTAGCGGCCGGCTCTGGGGCCAACGTCCTGACTTTC.

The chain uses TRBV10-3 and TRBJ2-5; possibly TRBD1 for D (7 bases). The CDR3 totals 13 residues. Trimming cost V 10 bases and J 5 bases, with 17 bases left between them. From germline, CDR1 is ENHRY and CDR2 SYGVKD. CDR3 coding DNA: TGTGCCACGCGGGACAGCTCGGGGGAGACCCAGTACTTC. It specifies CATRDSSGETQYF.

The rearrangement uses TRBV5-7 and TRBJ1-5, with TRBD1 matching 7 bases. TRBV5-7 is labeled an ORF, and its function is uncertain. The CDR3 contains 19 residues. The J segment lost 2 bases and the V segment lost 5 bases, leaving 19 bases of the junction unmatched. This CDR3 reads CASRLGQVDIPLRNQPQHF. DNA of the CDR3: TGTGCCAGCAGATTAGGACAGGTCGATATCCCCTTGCGCAATCAGCCCCAGCATTTT.

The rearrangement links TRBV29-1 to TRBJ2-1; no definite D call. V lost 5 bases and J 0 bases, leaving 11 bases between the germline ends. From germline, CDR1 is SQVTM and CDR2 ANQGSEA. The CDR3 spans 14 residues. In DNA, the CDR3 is TGCAGCGTTTGCGAGGATAGCTCCTACAATGAGCAGTTCTTC. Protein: CSVCEDSSYNEQFF.

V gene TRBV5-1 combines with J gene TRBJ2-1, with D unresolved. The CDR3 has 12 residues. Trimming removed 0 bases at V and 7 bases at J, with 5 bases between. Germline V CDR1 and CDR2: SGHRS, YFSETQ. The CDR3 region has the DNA TGCGCCAGCAGCTTGGCCGTAAATGAGCAGTTCTTC. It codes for CASSLAVNEQFF.

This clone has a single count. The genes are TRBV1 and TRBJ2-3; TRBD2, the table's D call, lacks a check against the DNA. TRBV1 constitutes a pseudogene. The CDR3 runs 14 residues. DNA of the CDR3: TGCACCAGCAGCCAAGATCATCTACCAGATACGCAGTATTTT. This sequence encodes CTSSQDHLPDTQYF.

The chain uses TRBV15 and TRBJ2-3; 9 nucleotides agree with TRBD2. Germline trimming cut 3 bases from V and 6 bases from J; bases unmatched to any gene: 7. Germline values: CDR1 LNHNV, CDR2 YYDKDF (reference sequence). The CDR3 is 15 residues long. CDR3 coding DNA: TGTGCCACCAGCAGGTTAGCGGGAGTTCTCGATACGCAGTATTTT. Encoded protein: CATSRLAGVLDTQYF.

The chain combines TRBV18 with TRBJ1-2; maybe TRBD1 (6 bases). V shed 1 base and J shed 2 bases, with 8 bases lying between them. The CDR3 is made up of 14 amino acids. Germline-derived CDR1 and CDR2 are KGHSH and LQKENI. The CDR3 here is CASSPQTGNYGYTF. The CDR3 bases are TGTGCCAGCTCACCACAAACAGGGAACTATGGCTACACCTTC.

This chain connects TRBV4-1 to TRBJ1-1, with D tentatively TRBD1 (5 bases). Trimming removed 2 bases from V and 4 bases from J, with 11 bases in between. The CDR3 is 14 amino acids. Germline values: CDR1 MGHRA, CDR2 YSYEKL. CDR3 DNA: TGCGCCAGCAGCCAAACGGGGGTGAGCACTGAAGCTTTCTTT. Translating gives CASSQTGVSTEAFF.

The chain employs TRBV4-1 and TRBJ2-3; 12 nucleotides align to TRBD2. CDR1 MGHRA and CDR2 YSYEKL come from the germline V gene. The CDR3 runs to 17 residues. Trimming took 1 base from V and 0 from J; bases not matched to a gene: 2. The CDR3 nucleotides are TGCGCCAGCAGCCAAGCAGGGACTAGCGGGAGCACAGATACGCAGTATTTT. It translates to CASSQAGTSGSTDTQYF.

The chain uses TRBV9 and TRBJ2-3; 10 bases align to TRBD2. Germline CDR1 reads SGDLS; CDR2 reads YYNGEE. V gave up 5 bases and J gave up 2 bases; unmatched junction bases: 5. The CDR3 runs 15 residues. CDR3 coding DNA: TGTGCCAGCAGTGGAAGCGGGAGGGACACAGATACGCAGTATTTT. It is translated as CASSGSGRDTDTQYF. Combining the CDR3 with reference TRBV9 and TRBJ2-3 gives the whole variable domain DSGVTQTPKHLITATGQRVTLRCSPRSGDLSVYWYQQSLDQGLQFLIQYYNGEERAKGNILERFSAQQFPDLHSELNLSSLELGDSALYFCASSGSGRDTDTQYFGPGTRLTVL.

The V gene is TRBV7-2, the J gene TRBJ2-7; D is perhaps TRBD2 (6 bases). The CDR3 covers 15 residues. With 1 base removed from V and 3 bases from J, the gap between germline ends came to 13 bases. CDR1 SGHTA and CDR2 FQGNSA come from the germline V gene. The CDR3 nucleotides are TGTGCCAGCAGCTTAGTACCGGGACTTCTCTACGAGCAGTACTTC. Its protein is CASSLVPGLLYEQYF.

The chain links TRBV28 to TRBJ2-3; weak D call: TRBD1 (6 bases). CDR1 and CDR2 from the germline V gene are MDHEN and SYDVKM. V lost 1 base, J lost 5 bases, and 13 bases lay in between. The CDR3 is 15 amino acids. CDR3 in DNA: TGTGCCAGCAGTTTATACAGGGTGGAATTAGATACGCAGTATTTT. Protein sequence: CASSLYRVELDTQYF.

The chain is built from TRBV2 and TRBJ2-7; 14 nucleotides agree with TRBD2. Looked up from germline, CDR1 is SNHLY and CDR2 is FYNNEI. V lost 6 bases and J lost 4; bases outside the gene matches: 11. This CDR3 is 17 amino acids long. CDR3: CASSHPGTSGSVYEQYF. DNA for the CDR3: TGTGCCAGCAGCCACCCCGGGACTAGCGGGAGTGTATACGAGCAGTACTTC. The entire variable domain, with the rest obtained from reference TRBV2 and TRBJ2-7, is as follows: EPEVTQTPSHQVTQMGQEVILRCVPISNHLYFYWYRQILGQKVEFLVSFYNNEISEKSEIFDDQFSVERPDGSNFTLKIRSTKLEDSAMYFCASSHPGTSGSVYEQYFGPGTRLTVT.

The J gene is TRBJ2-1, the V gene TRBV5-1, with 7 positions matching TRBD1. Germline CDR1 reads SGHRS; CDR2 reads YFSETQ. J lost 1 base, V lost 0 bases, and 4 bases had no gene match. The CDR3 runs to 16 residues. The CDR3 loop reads CASSLGRGQSYNEQFF. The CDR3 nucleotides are TGCGCCAGCAGCTTGGGAAGGGGGCAGTCCTACAATGAGCAGTTCTTC.

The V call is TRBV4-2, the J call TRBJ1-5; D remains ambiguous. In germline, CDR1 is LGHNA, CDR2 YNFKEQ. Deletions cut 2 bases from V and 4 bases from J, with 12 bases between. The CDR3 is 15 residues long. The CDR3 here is CASSQPPPGNQPQHF. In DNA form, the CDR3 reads TGTGCCAGCAGCCAACCCCCCCCCGGGAATCAGCCCCAGCATTTT.

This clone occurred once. CDR3 amino acids: CATSRDETDYGYTF. Written as DNA, the CDR3 is TGTGCCACCAGCAGAGATGAGACAGACTATGGCTACACCTTC. V and J are TRBV15 and TRBJ1-2; perhaps TRBD1 as D (5 bases). The CDR3 is 14 residues long. V was clipped by 0 bases and J by 3 bases, with 8 bases between them. Germline assignment: CDR1 LNHNV and CDR2 YYDKDF (reference sequence).

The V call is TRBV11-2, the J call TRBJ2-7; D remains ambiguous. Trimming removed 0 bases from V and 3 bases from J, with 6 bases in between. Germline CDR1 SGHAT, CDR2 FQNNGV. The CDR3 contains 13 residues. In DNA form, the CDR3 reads TGTGCCAGCAGCTTAGATATGAGCTACGAGCAGTACTTC. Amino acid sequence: CASSLDMSYEQYF.